This T cell receptor (beta chain) was sequenced for a study of T cell responses to AZD1222 COVID-19 vaccine. Sequenced by immunoSEQ multiplex PCR; TCRdb stores in-frame clones only, minus some. Of fewer than 130,000 clones in the sample, 92% were seen once. This CDR3 region has 14 residues. J gave up 3 bases and V 6 bases, and 6 bases lay outside the gene matches. Germline loops: CDR1 KGHSH, CDR2 LQKENI. Comments on this clone: The antigen is unknown.

Study results and caveats: Possibly, clonal diversity was underestimated; donors were largely white British and included more females. Reports indicate that nearly half of spike-specific TCRs are directed at unmutated variant regions. Repertoires were collected only later (after the peak T cell response had occurred). Baseline seropositivity occurred in only 5 or 6 AZD1222 recipients.

This TCR was recovered from an adult in good health. The sample in question was peripheral blood, obtained on day 0 of AZD1222 vaccination. V and J are TRBV18 and TRBJ2-3, with TRBD1 identical over 7 bases. CDR3 nucleotide sequence: TGTGCCAGCTCTCCGGGACAGAAGACAGATACGCAGTATTTT. As protein: CASSPGQKTDTQYF.